This T cell receptor beta chain is drawn from a study of early T cells in non-severe SARS-CoV-2 infection. Study context: With bulk RNA from unsorted whole blood as input, sequencing yielded unpaired chains.

V shed 1 base and J shed 3 bases, with 16 bases lying between them. This CDR3 has 16 amino acids. Germline V gene sequence: CDR1 LGHNA, CDR2 YSLEER. Attachment of unique molecular identifiers to individual cDNA molecules was performed. TCRdb re-analysed the 5' RACE reads in MiXCR, keeping a single row per CDR3 protein. The profile shows tens of thousands of distinct CDR3 sequences, under 8.5% of them singletons. Turning to this clonotype: Its antigen is not identified.

General study results and limits: Missing private and CD4 specificities, VDJdb matching favored anti-spike CD8 responses.

The input for sequencing was whole blood, taken at baseline. This receptor was obtained from an adult who was a healthcare worker with PCR-confirmed SARS-CoV-2 infection or an uninfected control (not recorded which). This chain uses TRBV4-3 with TRBJ2-7; D possibly corresponds to TRBD2 (6 bases). CDR3 in amino acids: CASSQGARWGDYEQYF. The CDR3 coding sequence is TGCGCCAGCAGCCAAGGGGCCAGATGGGGGGACTACGAGCAGTACTTC.